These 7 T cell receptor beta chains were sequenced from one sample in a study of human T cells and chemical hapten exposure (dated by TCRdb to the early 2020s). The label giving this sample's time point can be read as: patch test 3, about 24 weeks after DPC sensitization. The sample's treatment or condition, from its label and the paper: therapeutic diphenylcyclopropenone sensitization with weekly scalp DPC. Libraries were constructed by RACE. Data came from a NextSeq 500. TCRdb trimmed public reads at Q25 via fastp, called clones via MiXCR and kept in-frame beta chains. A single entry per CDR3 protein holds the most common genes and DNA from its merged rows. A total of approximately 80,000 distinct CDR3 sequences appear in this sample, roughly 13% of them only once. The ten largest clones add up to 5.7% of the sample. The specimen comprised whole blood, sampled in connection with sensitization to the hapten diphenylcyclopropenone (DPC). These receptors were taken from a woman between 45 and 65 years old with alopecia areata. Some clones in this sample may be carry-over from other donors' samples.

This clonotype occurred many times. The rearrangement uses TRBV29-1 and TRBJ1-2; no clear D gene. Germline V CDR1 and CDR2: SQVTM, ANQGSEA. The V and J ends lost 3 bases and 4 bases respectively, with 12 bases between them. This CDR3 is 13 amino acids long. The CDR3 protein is CSVEDSGSYGYTF. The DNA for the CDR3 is TGCAGCGTTGAGGACTCGGGTAGCTATGGCTACACCTTC.

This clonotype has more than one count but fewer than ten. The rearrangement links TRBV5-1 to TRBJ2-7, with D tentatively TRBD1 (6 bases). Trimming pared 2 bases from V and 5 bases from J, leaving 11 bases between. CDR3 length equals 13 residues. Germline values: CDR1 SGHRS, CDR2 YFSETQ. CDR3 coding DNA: TGCGCCAGCAGCTTATCCGGGACAAACGAGCAGTACTTC. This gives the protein CASSLSGTNEQYF.

CDR3 DNA: TGTGCCAGCAGTCCCCCTTGGGCGGGAGAATACAATGAGCAGTTCTTC. Protein sequence: CASSPPWAGEYNEQFF. The chain carries TRBV12-3 or TRBV12-4 and TRBJ2-1, with 7 bases identical to TRBD2. The length of the CDR3 is 16 residues. V lost 5 bases, J lost 4 bases, and 11 bases stayed unmatched.

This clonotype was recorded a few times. In DNA, the CDR3 is TGTGCCAGCTCACCAGGTGCGGGACGGATCAGCTACACCTTC. Translated: CASSPGAGRISYTF. The rearrangement links TRBV18 to TRBJ1-2; weak D call: TRBD1 (5 bases). This CDR3 region has 14 residues. Germline V gene data show CDR1 as KGHSH and CDR2 as LQKENI. V gave up 2 bases and J gave up 9 bases, with 16 bases separating them.

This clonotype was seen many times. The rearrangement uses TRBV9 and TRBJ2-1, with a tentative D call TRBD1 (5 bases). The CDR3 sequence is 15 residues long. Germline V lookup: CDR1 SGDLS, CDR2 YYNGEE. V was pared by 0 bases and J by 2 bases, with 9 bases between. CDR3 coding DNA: TGTGCCAGCAGCGTAGGTTCAGGGCCCTACAATGAGCAGTTCTTC. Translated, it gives CASSVGSGPYNEQFF.

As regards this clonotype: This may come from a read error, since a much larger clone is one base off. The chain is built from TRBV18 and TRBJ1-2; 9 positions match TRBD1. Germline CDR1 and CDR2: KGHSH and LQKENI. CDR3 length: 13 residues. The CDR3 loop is CAGSPGQGYDYTF. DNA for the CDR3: TGTGCCGGCTCACCGGGACAGGGTTATGACTACACCTTC. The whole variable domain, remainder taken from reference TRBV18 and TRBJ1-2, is NAGVMQNPRHLVRRRGQEARLRCSPMKGHSHVYWYRQLPEEGLKFMVYLQKENIIDESGMPKERFSAEFPKEGPSILRIQQVVRGDSAAYFCAGSPGQGYDYTFGSGTRLTVV.

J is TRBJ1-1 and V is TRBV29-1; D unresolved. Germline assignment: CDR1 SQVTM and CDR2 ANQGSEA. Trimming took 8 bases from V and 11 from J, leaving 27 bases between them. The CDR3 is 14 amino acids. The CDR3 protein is CSTIDGPTNLGAFF. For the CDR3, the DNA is TGCAGCACGATAGACGGGCCAACGAATTTGGGGGCTTTCTTT. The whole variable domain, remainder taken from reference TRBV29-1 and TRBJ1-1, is SAVISQKPSRDICQRGTSLTIQCQVDSQVTMMFWYRQQPGQSLTLIATANQGSEATYESGFVIDKFPISRPNLTFSTLTVSNMSPEDSSIYLCSTIDGPTNLGAFFGQGTRLTVV.